These 21 T cell receptor beta chains came from one sample sequenced in a study of identical twins. TCRdb re-derived calls from the 5' RACE reads in MiXCR, one entry per CDR3 protein. In the table there are 750,000 to 950,000 distinct CDR3 sequences, about 12% of which are singletons. These data were also filed under a second study, of yellow fever vaccine responses in identical twins.

The sequenced sample consisted of PBMCs. The receptor set was obtained from a woman between 18 and 29 years old in good health.

This clonotype was picked up many times. The chain carries TRBV20-1 and TRBJ1-4; D is ambiguous. The ends were cut back, 5 bases at V and 5 bases at J, with 3 bases in the middle. The germline CDR1 and CDR2 sequences are DFQATT and SNEGSKA (reference sequence). This CDR3 has 10 amino acids. In nucleotides, the CDR3 is TGCAGTGCTTTAAATGAAAAACTGTTTTTT. This gives the protein CSALNEKLFF.

This CDR3 is CASSPRRGGKNIQYF. The CDR3 region has the DNA TGTGCCAGCAGCCCCCGGAGGGGGGGTAAAAACATTCAGTACTTC. V and J are TRBV28 and TRBJ2-4, with a possible D match to TRBD2 (7 bases). CDR1 MDHEN and CDR2 SYDVKM come from the germline V gene. CDR3 length equals 15 residues. V lost 6 bases, J lost 4 bases, and 16 bases lay in between. The full variable domain, its missing parts supplied by reference TRBV28 and TRBJ2-4, is DVKVTQSSRYLVKRTGEKVFLECVQDMDHENMFWYRQDPGLGLRLIYFSYDVKMKEKGDIPEGYSVSREKKERFSLILESASTNQTSMYLCASSPRRGGKNIQYFGAGTRLSVL.

This clonotype was counted only a few times. The genes are TRBV7-3 and TRBJ2-3; the match to TRBD2 covers 9 bases. Germline V gene data show CDR1 as SGHTA and CDR2 as FQGTGA. The V segment lost 5 bases and the J segment 4 bases; nucleotides outside the gene matches: 7. The CDR3 length is 15 residues. CDR3 amino acids: CASSTTSGSADTQYF. In DNA, the CDR3 is TGTGCCAGCAGCACGACTAGCGGTAGCGCAGATACGCAGTATTTT.

The rearrangement links TRBV5-1 to TRBJ2-7; the match to TRBD1 covers 7 bases. Looked up from germline, CDR1 is SGHRS and CDR2 is YFSETQ. The length of the CDR3 is 14 residues. The junction had 4 bases not matched to a gene; V was cut back by 1 base and J by 3 bases. For the CDR3, the DNA is TGCGCCAGCAGCTTGTGGGACAGCATCTACGAGCAGTACGTC. Its translation is CASSLWDSIYEQYV.

This clonotype was found a few times. The rearrangement uses TRBV7-9 and TRBJ2-1; D unclear. Germline assignment: CDR1 SEHNR and CDR2 FQNEAQ (reference sequence). The CDR3 loop spans 12 amino acids. V was trimmed by 5 bases and J by 7 bases, leaving 9 bases between them. CDR3 loop: CASSVKGNEQFF. CDR3 coding DNA: TGTGCCAGCAGCGTCAAAGGGAATGAGCAGTTCTTC.

The chain joins TRBV20-1 to TRBJ2-1; 9 nucleotides align to TRBD2. The CDR3 length is 16 residues. With V trimmed by 6 bases and J by 3 bases, 12 bases remained unmatched. CDR1 DFQATT and CDR2 SNEGSKA come from the germline V gene (reference sequence). In DNA, the CDR3 is TGCAGTGCCCGACCGGCCCTAGCGGGGAGCTACAATGAGCAGTTCTTC. Its protein product is CSARPALAGSYNEQFF.

This clonotype appeared a few times. CDR3 in DNA: TGTGCCAGCGGATTAGCGGAGACCCTGTCTGGGGCCAACGTCCTGACTTTC. Protein: CASGLAETLSGANVLTF. V is TRBV28 and J is TRBJ2-6, with D tentatively TRBD2 (6 bases). There are 17 residues in the CDR3. Germline CDR1 MDHEN, CDR2 SYDVKM. Trimming left V 8 bases short and J 1 base short, with 18 bases between.

V gene TRBV18 combines with J gene TRBJ2-1, with 7 positions matching TRBD2. The CDR3 totals 17 residues. The trim removed 6 bases at V and 0 bases at J, leaving 11 bases unmatched. Germline loops: CDR1 KGHSH, CDR2 LQKENI. The chain's CDR3 is CASSLGGGLSSYNEQFF. The CDR3 nucleotides read TGTGCCAGCTCCCTCGGGGGAGGGTTGAGCTCCTACAATGAGCAGTTCTTC.

This clonotype has a handful of counts. The CDR3 reads CASRTAGEKLFF. As DNA, the CDR3 is TGTGCCAGCAGGACAGCGGGTGAAAAACTGTTTTTT. The rearrangement uses TRBV12-3 or TRBV12-4 and TRBJ1-4, with a tentative D call TRBD1 (5 bases). The CDR3 sequence is 12 residues long. V lost 6 bases, J lost 7 bases, and 9 bases lay in between.

The chain carries TRBV6-1 and TRBJ2-6; 10 positions agree with TRBD2. The V and J ends lost 7 bases and 3 bases, in that order; junction bases with no gene match: 15. This CDR3 is built from 19 residues. CDR1 and CDR2 from the germline V gene are MNHNS and SASEGT. CDR3: CASTKGWLAGVDGANVLTF. DNA of the CDR3: TGTGCCAGCACCAAGGGTTGGCTAGCGGGAGTGGATGGGGCCAACGTCCTGACTTTC.

This chain connects TRBV7-9 to TRBJ2-1; no firm D call. This CDR3 comprises 13 residues. CDR1 SEHNR and CDR2 FQNEAQ come from the germline V gene (reference sequence). Trimming cost V 2 bases and J 8 bases, with 10 bases left between them. The CDR3 DNA is TGTGCCAGCAGCTTAAGAGAGACCCATGAGCAGTTCTTC. This translates into CASSLRETHEQFF.

This rearrangement joins TRBV4-2 to TRBJ2-3, with TRBD2 identical over 10 bases. The junction had 8 bases not matched to a gene; V was cut back by 2 bases and J by 3 bases. The CDR3 extends over 17 amino acids. Germline-derived CDR1 and CDR2 are LGHNA and YNFKEQ. In DNA form, the CDR3 reads TGTGCCAGCAGCCAACGAGGAGCGGGGGGGCCGACAGATACGCAGTATTTT. Its protein is CASSQRGAGGPTDTQYF.

The chain couples TRBV3-1 to TRBJ2-2, with a tentative D call TRBD1 (5 bases). V lost 2 bases to trimming and J lost 1 base, with 11 bases between them. The germline gives CDR1 LGHDT, CDR2 YNNKEL (reference sequence). This CDR3 is built from 16 residues. Here the CDR3 DNA reads TGTGCCAGCAGCCAAAGGTTAACAGGGAACACCGGGGAGCTGTTTTTT. Amino acid sequence: CASSQRLTGNTGELFF.

V and J are TRBV27 and TRBJ2-2; D is ambiguous. The CDR3 contains 13 residues. Germline V gene lookup returns CDR1 MNHEY and CDR2 SMNVEV (reference sequence). The V end was cut by 4 bases, the J end by 8 bases, with 11 bases between. CDR3 in DNA: TGTGCCAGCAGTTACTATAGTGGTGGGGAGCTGTTTTTT. Amino acid sequence: CASSYYSGGELFF.

In its sample, this clonotype was seen many times. The chain employs TRBV6-1 and TRBJ1-2; D possibly corresponds to TRBD1 (5 bases). This CDR3 is 15 amino acids long. The V gene's germline CDR1 is MNHNS and CDR2 SASEGT. With 6 bases removed from V and 2 bases from J, the gap between germline ends came to 16 bases. CDR3 bases: TGTGCCAGCAGACGCGGGACGGGCACCAACTATGGCTACACCTTC. Encoded protein: CASRRGTGTNYGYTF.

The rearrangement joins TRBV12-3 or TRBV12-4 to TRBJ2-7, with 9 bases that match TRBD2. After removal of 6 bases from V and 7 bases from J, the junction contained 10 bases not matched to a gene. The CDR3 length is 14 residues. The CDR3 DNA is TGTGCCAGCAGCCCTAGCGGGGAACGAGGGGAGCAGTACGTC. It is translated as CASSPSGERGEQYV.

The chain has TRBV4-1 and TRBJ2-7; TRBD1 matches at 8 bases. Germline V gives CDR1 MGHRA, CDR2 YSYEKL. Trimming took 1 base from V and 1 from J; bases not matched to a gene: 6. The CDR3 loop spans 16 amino acids. The CDR3 is CASSQGPGTGSYEQYV. In nucleotides, the CDR3 is TGCGCCAGCAGCCAAGGCCCAGGGACAGGTTCCTACGAGCAGTACGTC.

The V call is TRBV7-9, the J call TRBJ1-1; 8 nucleotides agree with TRBD1. Germline assignment: CDR1 SEHNR and CDR2 FQNEAQ (reference sequence). CDR3 length: 16 amino acids. V lost 0 bases to trimming and J lost 2 bases; unmatched junction nucleotides: 5. The CDR3 DNA follows: TGTGCCAGCAGCTTAGCCGGGACAGGACTCAACACTGAAGCTTTCTTT. It codes for CASSLAGTGLNTEAFF.

In this sample, this clonotype turned up many times. This chain uses TRBV12-3 or TRBV12-4 with TRBJ2-1, with D perhaps TRBD2 (5 bases). With 5 bases removed from V and 2 bases from J, the gap between germline ends came to 10 bases. This CDR3 contains 14 residues. This CDR3 reads CASSPGNTYNEQFF. The CDR3 nucleotides read TGTGCCAGCAGTCCGGGGAACACCTACAATGAGCAGTTCTTC.

This clonotype was counted between two and nine times. The chain carries TRBV5-1 and TRBJ2-5; TRBD2 agrees at 10 bases. Germline V lookup: CDR1 SGHRS, CDR2 YFSETQ. V trimming: 0 bases; J trimming: 2 bases; junction bases outside the gene matches: 10. The CDR3 sequence is 18 residues long. CDR3 nucleotides: TGCGCCAGCAGCTTGGCACCAACGGGACTAGCGAAACAAGAGACCCAGTACTTC. Translating gives CASSLAPTGLAKQETQYF.

The chain couples TRBV6-5 to TRBJ1-2; D unresolved. The CDR3 has 13 amino acids. Germline V CDR1 and CDR2: MNHEY, SVGAGI. The V and J ends lost 2 bases and 5 bases respectively, with 9 bases between them. DNA for the CDR3: TGTGCCAGCAGTTACAGTCAAGAGTATGGCTACACCTTC. Residues: CASSYSQEYGYTF.